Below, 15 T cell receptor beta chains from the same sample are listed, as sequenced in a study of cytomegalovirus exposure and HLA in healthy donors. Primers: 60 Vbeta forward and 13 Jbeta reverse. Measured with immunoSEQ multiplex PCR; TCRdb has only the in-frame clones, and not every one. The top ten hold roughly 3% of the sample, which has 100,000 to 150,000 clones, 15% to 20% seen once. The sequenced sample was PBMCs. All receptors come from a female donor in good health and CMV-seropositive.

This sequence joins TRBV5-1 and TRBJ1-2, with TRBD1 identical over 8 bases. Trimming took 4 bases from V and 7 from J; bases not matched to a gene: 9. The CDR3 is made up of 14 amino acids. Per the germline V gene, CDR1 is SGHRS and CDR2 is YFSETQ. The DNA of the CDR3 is TGCGCCAGCAGCGCCGACAGGGGTGAAGGTGGCTACACCTTC. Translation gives CASSADRGEGGYTF.

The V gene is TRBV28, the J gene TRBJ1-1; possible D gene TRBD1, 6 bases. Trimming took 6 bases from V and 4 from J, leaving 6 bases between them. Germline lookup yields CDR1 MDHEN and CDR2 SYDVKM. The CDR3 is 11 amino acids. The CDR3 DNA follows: TGTGCCAGCAGACAGGGCACTGAAGCTTTCTTT. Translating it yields CASRQGTEAFF.

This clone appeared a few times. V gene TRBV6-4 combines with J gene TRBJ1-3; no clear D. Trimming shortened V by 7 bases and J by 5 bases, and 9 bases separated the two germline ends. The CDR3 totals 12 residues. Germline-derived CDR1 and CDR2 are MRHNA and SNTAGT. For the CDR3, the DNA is TGTGCCAGCATAGTTCACCGAAACACCATATATTTT. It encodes CASIVHRNTIYF.

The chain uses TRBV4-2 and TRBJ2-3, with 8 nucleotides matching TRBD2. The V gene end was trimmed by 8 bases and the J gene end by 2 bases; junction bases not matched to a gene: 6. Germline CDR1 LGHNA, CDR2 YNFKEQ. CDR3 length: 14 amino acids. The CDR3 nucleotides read TGTGCCAGCGGACCTAGCGGGCTCACAGATACGCAGTATTTT. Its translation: CASGPSGLTDTQYF.

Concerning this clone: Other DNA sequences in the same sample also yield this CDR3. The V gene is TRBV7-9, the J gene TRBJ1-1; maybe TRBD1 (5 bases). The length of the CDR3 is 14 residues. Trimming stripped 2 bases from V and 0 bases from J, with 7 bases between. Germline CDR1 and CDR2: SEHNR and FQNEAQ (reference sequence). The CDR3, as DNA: TGTGCCAGCAGCTTACAGGGCATGAACACTGAAGCTTTCTTT. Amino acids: CASSLQGMNTEAFF.

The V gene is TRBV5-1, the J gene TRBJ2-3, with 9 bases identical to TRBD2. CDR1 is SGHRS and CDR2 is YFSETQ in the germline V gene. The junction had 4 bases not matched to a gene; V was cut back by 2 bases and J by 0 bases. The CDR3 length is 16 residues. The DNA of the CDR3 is TGCGCCAGCAGCTTAATACTAGCGGGTAGCACAGATACGCAGTATTTT. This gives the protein CASSLILAGSTDTQYF.

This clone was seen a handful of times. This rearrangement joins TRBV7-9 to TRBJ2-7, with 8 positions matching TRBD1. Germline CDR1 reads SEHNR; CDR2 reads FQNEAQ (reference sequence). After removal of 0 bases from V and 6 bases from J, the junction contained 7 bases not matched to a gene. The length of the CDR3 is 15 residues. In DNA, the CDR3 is TGTGCCAGCAGCTTAGCGAGGACAGGGTCCCTCGAGCAGTACTTC. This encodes CASSLARTGSLEQYF.

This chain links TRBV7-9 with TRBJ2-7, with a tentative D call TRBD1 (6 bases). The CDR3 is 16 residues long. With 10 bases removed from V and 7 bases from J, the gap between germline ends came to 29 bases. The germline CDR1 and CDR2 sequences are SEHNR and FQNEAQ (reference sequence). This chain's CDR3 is CATDALLVTGMREQYF. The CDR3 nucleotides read TGTGCCACCGACGCTCTCCTAGTCACAGGGATGCGGGAGCAGTACTTC.

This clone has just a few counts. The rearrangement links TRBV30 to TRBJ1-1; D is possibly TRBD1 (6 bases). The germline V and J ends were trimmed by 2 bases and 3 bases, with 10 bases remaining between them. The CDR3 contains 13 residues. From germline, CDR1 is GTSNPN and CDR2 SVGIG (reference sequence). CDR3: CAWSNRQDTEAFF. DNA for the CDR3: TGTGCCTGGAGTAACCGACAGGACACTGAAGCTTTCTTT.

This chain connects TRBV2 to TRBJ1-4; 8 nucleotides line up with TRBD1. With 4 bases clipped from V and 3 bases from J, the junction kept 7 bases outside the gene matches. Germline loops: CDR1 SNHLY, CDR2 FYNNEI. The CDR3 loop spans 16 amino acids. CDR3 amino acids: CASSASGGLANEKLFF. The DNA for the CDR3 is TGTGCCAGCAGTGCATCAGGGGGCCTTGCTAATGAAAAACTGTTTTTT.

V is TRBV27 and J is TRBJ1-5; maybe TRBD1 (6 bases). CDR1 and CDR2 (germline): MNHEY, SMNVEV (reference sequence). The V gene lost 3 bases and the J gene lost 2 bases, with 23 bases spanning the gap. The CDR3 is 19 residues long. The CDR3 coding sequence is TGTGCCAGCAGTTTTCTGGGGGGCAATCAACGGGGGGGCAATCAGCCCCAGCATTTT. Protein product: CASSFLGGNQRGGNQPQHF.

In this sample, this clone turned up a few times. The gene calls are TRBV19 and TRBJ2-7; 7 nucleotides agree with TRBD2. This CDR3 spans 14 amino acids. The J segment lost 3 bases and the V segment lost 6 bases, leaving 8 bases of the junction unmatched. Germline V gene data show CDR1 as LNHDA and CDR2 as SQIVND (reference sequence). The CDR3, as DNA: TGTGCCAGTAGGACTAGCCGTGATAGCTACGAGCAGTACTTC. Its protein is CASRTSRDSYEQYF.

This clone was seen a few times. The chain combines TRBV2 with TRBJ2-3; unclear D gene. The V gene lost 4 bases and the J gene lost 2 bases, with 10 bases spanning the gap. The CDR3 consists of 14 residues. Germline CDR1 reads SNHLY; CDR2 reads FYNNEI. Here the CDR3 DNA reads TGTGCCAGCAGTGCGCGAACGAACACAGATACGCAGTATTTT. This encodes CASSARTNTDTQYF.

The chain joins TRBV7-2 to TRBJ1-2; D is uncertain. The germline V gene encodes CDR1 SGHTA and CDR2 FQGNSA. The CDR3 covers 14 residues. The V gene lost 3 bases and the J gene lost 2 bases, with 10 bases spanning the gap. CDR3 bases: TGTGCCAGCAGCTTCCCGCGGCAAAACTATGGCTACACCTTC. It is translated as CASSFPRQNYGYTF.

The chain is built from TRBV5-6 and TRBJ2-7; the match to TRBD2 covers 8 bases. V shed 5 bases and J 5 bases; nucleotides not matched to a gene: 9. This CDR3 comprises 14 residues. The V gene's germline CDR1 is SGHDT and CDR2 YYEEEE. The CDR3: CASSRAGVPHEQYF. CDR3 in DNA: TGTGCCAGCAGTAGAGCGGGAGTACCCCACGAGCAGTACTTC.